A selection of T cell receptor beta chains follows, all from one sample in a study of blood T cell repertoires in COVID-19. Profiling relied on immunoSEQ multiplex PCR, and the TCRdb table lists in-frame clones only, not all of them. The sample records a few hundred thousand clones, around 92% being singletons. The sequenced sample consisted of peripheral blood. Source of these receptors: a young woman with COVID-19, enrolled during active disease. Each CDR3 is given without its conserved first and last residue.

v_call: TRBV14
j_call: TRBJ1-3
cdr3_aa: ASSQDPRSGYFSGNTIY

v_call: TRBV19
j_call: TRBJ1-1
cdr3_aa: ASSISRPRDRFAEAF

v_call: TRBV7-9
j_call: TRBJ1-1
cdr3_aa: ASTPGRQGQAF

v_call: TRBV28
j_call: TRBJ1-2
cdr3_aa: ASRENGIYGYT

v_call: TRBV4-3
j_call: TRBJ2-1
cdr3_aa: ASSQEIIVRAEQF

v_call: TRBV27
j_call: TRBJ2-1
cdr3_aa: ASSPEGLVRDNEQF

v_call: TRBV5-4
j_call: TRBJ2-2
cdr3_aa: ASSSDRSNTGELF

v_call: TRBV19
j_call: TRBJ1-5
cdr3_aa: ASARTASNQPQH

v_call: TRBV5-1
j_call: TRBJ2-5
cdr3_aa: ASSRGDVRGQETQY

v_call: TRBV18
j_call: TRBJ1-2
cdr3_aa: ASSPFAGDRGQIYT

v_call: TRBV29-1
j_call: TRBJ2-1
cdr3_aa: SVDGGRRNEQF

v_call: TRBV6-2/TRBV6-3
j_call: TRBJ2-1
cdr3_aa: ASSSYRSHEQF

v_call: TRBV10-3
j_call: TRBJ1-5
cdr3_aa: AISESIAQSNQPQH

v_call: TRBV5-4
j_call: TRBJ2-2
cdr3_aa: ASSLAGLAGPGELF

v_call: TRBV7-2
j_call: TRBJ2-2
cdr3_aa: ASSLYRRGGTGELF

v_call: TRBV7-9
j_call: TRBJ2-1
cdr3_aa: ASSPRGQGDEQF

v_call: TRBV5-1
j_call: TRBJ2-3
cdr3_aa: ASSPGVSTDTQY

v_call: TRBV5-1
j_call: TRBJ2-3
cdr3_aa: ASSLSDSTDTQY

v_call: TRBV10-3
j_call: TRBJ2-1
cdr3_aa: AISARQEKGSNEQF

v_call: TRBV2
j_call: TRBJ2-1
cdr3_aa: ASSATSGSGEQF

v_call: TRBV5-6
j_call: TRBJ1-1
cdr3_aa: ASSYLTGNTEAF

v_call: TRBV27
j_call: TRBJ1-4
cdr3_aa: ASSLSLELTEKLF

v_call: TRBV5-1
j_call: TRBJ2-1
cdr3_aa: ASSQRLAVSYNEQF

v_call: TRBV27
j_call: TRBJ1-5
cdr3_aa: ASRTGPGQPQH

v_call: TRBV6-2/TRBV6-3
j_call: TRBJ1-5
cdr3_aa: ASSYSRVRRNQPQH

v_call: TRBV5-8
j_call: TRBJ2-5
cdr3_aa: ASRPGLAGEETQY

v_call: TRBV6-5
j_call: TRBJ1-4
cdr3_aa: ASSSGGQGGEKLF

v_call: TRBV4-1
j_call: TRBJ1-1
cdr3_aa: ASSLKRGAEETEAF

v_call: TRBV11-2
j_call: TRBJ1-1
cdr3_aa: ASSLGGIAGEAF

v_call: TRBV28
j_call: TRBJ1-2
cdr3_aa: ASSTDTGYGYT

v_call: TRBV27
j_call: TRBJ1-1
cdr3_aa: ASSLLGQGGNTEAF

v_call: TRBV6-1
j_call: TRBJ2-1
cdr3_aa: ASSGQQGALSYNEQF

v_call: TRBV5-1
j_call: TRBJ2-3
cdr3_aa: ASSLGGHNTDTQY

v_call: TRBV4-1
j_call: TRBJ2-3
cdr3_aa: ASSQPRTADTQY

v_call: TRBV6-5
j_call: TRBJ1-1
cdr3_aa: ASSRPEGRGTEAF

v_call: TRBV7-9
j_call: TRBJ2-7
cdr3_aa: ASSRNDRGSYEQY

v_call: TRBV28
j_call: TRBJ2-1
cdr3_aa: ASSSRTGVYNEQF

v_call: TRBV19
j_call: TRBJ1-1
cdr3_aa: ASSSRQGLGEAF

v_call: TRBV5-4
j_call: TRBJ2-5
cdr3_aa: ASSLYNRDKETQY

v_call: TRBV11-3
j_call: TRBJ1-1
cdr3_aa: ASSLQGDTEAF

v_call: TRBV6-5
j_call: TRBJ1-2
cdr3_aa: ASGFRPRGYYGYT

v_call: TRBV21-1
j_call: TRBJ1-2
cdr3_aa: ASSTGAAGQGARDYGYT

v_call: TRBV27
j_call: TRBJ1-4
cdr3_aa: ASSLIHNEKLF

v_call: TRBV6-5
j_call: TRBJ1-4
cdr3_aa: ASSYSWDSLGKLF

v_call: TRBV4-2
j_call: TRBJ2-2
cdr3_aa: ASSHPGETGELF

v_call: TRBV7-2
j_call: TRBJ2-3
cdr3_aa: ASSPNTDTQY

v_call: TRBV27
j_call: TRBJ1-2
cdr3_aa: ASSSGGSGYT

v_call: TRBV5-6
j_call: TRBJ2-2
cdr3_aa: ASSLGVAGGTGELF

v_call: TRBV5-8
j_call: TRBJ2-3
cdr3_aa: ASSFRGSNTDTQY

v_call: TRBV28
j_call: TRBJ1-5
cdr3_aa: ASSFPGDQPQH

v_call: TRBV28
j_call: TRBJ2-3
cdr3_aa: ASSFFPKTSGGAETADTQY

v_call: TRBV4-3
j_call: TRBJ2-3
cdr3_aa: ASSQDRGLAGTDTQY

v_call: TRBV10-2
j_call: TRBJ2-5
cdr3_aa: ASSIQDRGRETQY

v_call: TRBV6-6
j_call: TRBJ2-5
cdr3_aa: ASSYTTVQETQY

v_call: TRBV5-8
j_call: TRBJ1-1
cdr3_aa: ASSLAPGFGAF